This is a list of T cell receptor beta chains from one sample in a study of T cells in Graves' hyperthyroidism and ophthalmopathy. Using its own MiXCR run on the multiplex PCR reads, TCRdb lists one record per CDR3 protein. The table records fewer than 900,000 distinct CDR3 sequences, roughly a sixth of them present only once. Material: blood. Every receptor here comes from a woman aged 45-65 years with Graves' hyperthyroidism that later progressed to Graves' ophthalmopathy. Each CDR3 is given with its conserved first and last residue. Fields, in order: clone size, V gene, CDR3 protein. Clone sizes are given selectively: once, few, many, or a class where the clone is expanded.

.	TRBV6-1	CASRYRGQNQPQHF
.	TRBV6-1	CASSSDSEAFF
.	TRBV5-1	CASSLNGGDQPQHF
few	TRBV3-1	CASSQSSVSYQPQHF
many	TRBV12-3/TRBV12-4	CASSGRLAVSSYEQYF
.	TRBV9	CASTLTGTAGNTIYF
.	TRBV12-3/TRBV12-4	CASSPVPYGMNTEAFF
many	TRBV2	CASSEVTGGLETQYF
few	TRBV6-1	CASSTKSLRSHTEAFF
.	TRBV6-2/TRBV6-3	CASSYAGEAFF
few	TRBV14	CASSQNWGEGTGELFF
many	TRBV7-8	CASSHNGRAQPQHF
many	TRBV18	CASSPGTGVYGYTF
few	TRBV19	CASSTVGVSNEQYF
many	TRBV7-2	CASSPRTGYSNQPQHF
many	TRBV28	CASSDEETQYF
few	TRBV29-1	CSVGDRVNGYTF
few	TRBV2	CASTEVVSPLHF
.	TRBV29-1	CSVEQPGWNYGYTF
.	TRBV10-3	CAISPGDGTEAFF
few	TRBV10-3	CAISRDRGSSGYTF
many	TRBV27	CASSHTGGLNYGYTF
.	TRBV7-9	CASSSPDNNYGYTF
.	TRBV20-1	CSASVAGWTDTQYF
.	TRBV7-9	CASSLLAAQETQYF
few	TRBV5-1	CASSFGQGVTNEKLFF
.	TRBV2	CASNRGGGEQTEAFF
many	TRBV2	CASSEGQDSGYTF
.	TRBV29-1	CSVGQGLNTGAFF
few	TRBV7-8	CASSLRQVPNYGYTF
many	TRBV11-2	CASSPLREQFF
many	TRBV18	CASSPPGQGGNQPQHF
.	TRBV6-2/TRBV6-3	CASSYGYDNIENYNSPLHF
many	TRBV6-1	CASSFGQGASLEAFF
many	TRBV5-1	CASSLGDWEREAFF
.	TRBV5-1	CASSFTDSKNEKLFF
many	TRBV12-5	CASGTGLAASTDTQYF
few	TRBV6-1	CASSAEQGWNYGYTF
many	TRBV6-1	CASSSGQGSNQPQHF
few	TRBV10-3	CAISERSGSNEQFF
.	TRBV27	CASSLTQTYEQYF
few	TRBV30	CAWNAGTYTF
.	TRBV10-2	CASSDGAGGLNTQYF
many	TRBV30	CAWSWEGTGELFF
.	TRBV6-5	CASSYSPGRADGYTF
many	TRBV18	CASSPPAVTYEQYF
.	TRBV20-1	CIPGQGSPEYGYTF